Shown below are 2 T cell receptor beta chains from a single sample sequenced in a study of blood T cell repertoires in COVID-19. Data came from immunoSEQ multiplex PCR; TCRdb stores just in-frame clones and leaves some out. The data show 390,000 or so clones, 86% seen once. The sample comprised peripheral blood. These receptors all stem from a woman aged 25 to 39 with active or convalescent COVID-19.

The chain links TRBV19 to TRBJ2-2; D perhaps matches TRBD1 (6 bases). The ends were cut back, 9 bases at V and 6 bases at J, with 14 bases in the middle. This CDR3 spans 13 amino acids. Per germline, CDR1 LNHDA and CDR2 SQIVND (reference sequence). This CDR3 reads CASRTDGAGELFF. DNA of the CDR3: TGTGCCAGCCGGACAGACGGCGCCGGGGAGCTGTTTTTT. Full variable domain (remainder filled in from reference TRBV19 and TRBJ2-2): DGGITQSPKYLFRKEGQNVTLSCEQNLNHDAMYWYRQDPGQGLRLIYYSQIVNDFQKGDIAEGYSVSREKKESFPLTVTSAQKNPTAFYLCASRTDGAGELFFGEGSRLTVL.

The chain combines TRBV4-1 with TRBJ2-1, with a tentative D call TRBD2 (6 bases). Per germline, CDR1 MGHRA and CDR2 YSYEKL. Trimming took off 5 bases at V and 6 bases at J, with 20 bases between the two ends. This CDR3 region has 16 residues. For the CDR3, the DNA is TGCGCCAGCAGCTCTACTGGAGCGGGTGTCCTCAATGAGCAGTTCTTC. Its protein product is CASSSTGAGVLNEQFF.